These 10 T cell receptor beta chains were sequenced from one sample in a study of blood T cell repertoires in COVID-19 (dated by TCRdb to 2018 to 2021). Library preparation employed the immunoSEQ multiplex PCR assay. Drawn from immuneACCESS, this table holds only the in-frame rearrangements with V and J called that TCRdb kept. Clones are partly lost; checked studies trace under half to an unresolved V gene and leave the rest unexplained. The sample contains approximately 60,000 clones, under 95% of them found a single time. The top ten hold approximately 2.9% of the sample. Sequences were obtained from peripheral blood. The source is a man between 65 and 79 years old with active COVID-19.

V usage is TRBV28 and J usage is TRBJ1-2, with 8 bases that match TRBD1. Looked up from germline, CDR1 is MDHEN and CDR2 is SYDVKM. The CDR3 covers 15 residues. The junction had 10 bases not matched to a gene; V was cut back by 5 bases and J by 5 bases. The CDR3 nucleotides are TGTGCCAGCAGTACCCAGGGGGCGCGGAGTTATGGCTACACCTTC. Translating gives CASSTQGARSYGYTF.

V and J are TRBV20-1 and TRBJ2-5; 8 bases match TRBD2. Per the germline V gene, CDR1 is DFQATT and CDR2 is SNEGSKA (reference sequence). J lost 1 base, V lost 3 bases, and 7 bases had no gene match. CDR3 length: 15 residues. The CDR3 loop is CSASRRGALQETQYF. The CDR3 DNA is TGCAGTGCTAGTCGGCGGGGGGCCCTCCAAGAGACCCAGTACTTC.

This chain uses TRBV25-1 with TRBJ1-2; D uncertain. The CDR3 covers 13 residues. In germline, CDR1 is MGHDK, CDR2 SYGVNS. V lost 0 bases and J lost 4, with 6 bases in between. The DNA of the CDR3 is TGTGCCAGCAGTGAATACCGGGGCTATGGCTACACCTTC. The encoded protein is CASSEYRGYGYTF.

Only one count was recorded for this clone. The rearrangement uses TRBV2 and TRBJ2-3, with D maybe TRBD2 (5 bases). Trimming cost V 3 bases and J 10 bases, with 11 bases left between them. This CDR3 is built from 12 residues. Germline V gene sequence: CDR1 SNHLY, CDR2 FYNNEI. CDR3 sequence reads: CASSESGSPQYF. In DNA, the CDR3 is TGTGCCAGCAGTGAGTCGGGGTCCCCGCAGTATTTT.

The CDR3 protein is CASSFGLALLANTGELFF. In DNA form, the CDR3 reads TGTGCCAGCAGCTTTGGACTAGCACTCCTCGCGAACACCGGGGAGCTGTTTTTT. The chain combines TRBV3-1 (or the pseudogene TRBV3-2) with TRBJ2-2, with TRBD2 identical over 8 bases. This CDR3 has 18 amino acids. With 5 bases clipped from V and 0 bases from J, the junction kept 11 bases outside the gene matches. CDR1 is LGHDT, CDR2 YNNKEL, per germline (reference sequence).

The chain links TRBV9 to TRBJ1-2; 9 bases fit TRBD1. The CDR3 consists of 14 residues. Per germline, CDR1 SGDLS and CDR2 YYNGEE. V gave up 3 bases and J gave up 4 bases; unmatched junction bases: 4. The CDR3 bases are TGTGCCAGCAGCGCGGGACAGGGAATCTATGGCTACACCTTC. Translation gives CASSAGQGIYGYTF.

This chain joins TRBV11-2 and TRBJ2-3; 7 nucleotides align to TRBD1. The CDR3 loop spans 14 amino acids. V lost 4 bases to trimming and J lost 2 bases; unmatched junction nucleotides: 3. The germline V gene encodes CDR1 SGHAT and CDR2 FQNNGV. The DNA for the CDR3 is TGTGCCAGCAGCTCGGGACAGAACACAGATACGCAGTATTTT. Translated, it gives CASSSGQNTDTQYF.

This rearrangement joins TRBV20-1 to TRBJ2-7; D unresolved. The CDR3 spans 13 residues. The germline V gene encodes CDR1 DFQATT and CDR2 SNEGSKA (reference sequence). Trimming stripped 3 bases from V and 3 bases from J, with 12 bases between. CDR3 region: CSASFTTNYEQYV. CDR3 DNA: TGCAGTGCTAGTTTTACTACTAACTACGAGCAGTACGTC.

The chain links TRBV24-1 to TRBJ2-1; 8 positions agree with TRBD1. The CDR3 is 14 amino acids. J lost 8 bases, V lost 6 bases, and 8 bases had no gene match. In germline, CDR1 is KGHDR, CDR2 SFDVKD. The DNA for the CDR3 is TGTGCCACCAGTCCAGGACAGGGTCTCCATGAGCAGTTCTTC. Its protein is CATSPGQGLHEQFF.

The genes are TRBV12-3 or TRBV12-4 and TRBJ1-1; no clear D gene. Deletions cut 2 bases from V and 6 bases from J, with 10 bases between. The CDR3 has 13 amino acids. The CDR3 loop is CASSLSRYPEAFF. Here the CDR3 DNA reads TGTGCCAGCAGTTTAAGTAGATATCCTGAAGCTTTCTTT.